Below are 15 T cell receptor beta chains sequenced from a single sample in a study of shared clonotypes between healthy human individuals (dated by TCRdb to 2018 to 2020). Library preparation used the immunoSEQ multiplex PCR assay. TCRdb took over this immuneACCESS table, retaining in-frame rearrangements with V and J assigned. Such tables are incomplete; in checked studies, under half of the missing clones stem from an unresolved V gene, and the remainder is unexplained. The sample yields fewer than 1.8 million clones; approximately 98.5% were counted once. The ten biggest clones cover around 0.38% of the sample. Material for sequencing was naive CD4+ T cells sorted from blood. The sample's cell subset or site label, decoded: CD45RA+ positively selected. Every receptor here comes from a man younger than 45 in good health.

The rearrangement uses TRBV5-4 and TRBJ2-7, with 8 bases identical to TRBD1. The CDR3 sequence is 14 residues long. Germline values: CDR1 SGHNT, CDR2 YYREEE (reference sequence). V shed 4 bases, J shed 2 bases, and the junction held 5 bases outside the gene matches. The CDR3 loop reads CASSGRQGPYEQYF. The CDR3 nucleotides are TGTGCCAGCAGCGGACGACAGGGGCCCTACGAGCAGTACTTC.

The chain employs TRBV18 and TRBJ1-2; weak D call: TRBD1 (5 bases). Trimming took 3 bases from V and 8 from J, leaving 16 bases between them. CDR3 length: 14 amino acids. Germline CDR1 is KGHSH and CDR2 is LQKENI. CDR3 region: CASSPTPGGDGYTF. In DNA form, the CDR3 reads TGTGCCAGCTCACCCACCCCGGGAGGGGACGGCTACACCTTC.

The chain is built from TRBV7-9 and TRBJ1-1, with D perhaps matching TRBD1 (6 bases). The CDR3 is 13 amino acids. Trimming took off 1 base at V and 7 bases at J, with 10 bases between the two ends. Germline CDR1 reads SEHNR; CDR2 reads FQNEAQ (reference sequence). The CDR3 is CASSLVLQGEAFF. In DNA, the CDR3 is TGTGCCAGCAGCTTAGTTCTACAGGGTGAAGCTTTCTTT. Full variable domain (remainder filled in from reference TRBV7-9 and TRBJ1-1): DTGVSQNPRHKITKRGQNVTFRCDPISEHNRLYWYRQTLGQGPEFLTYFQNEAQLEKSRLLSDRFSAERPKGSFSTLEIQRTEQGDSAMYLCASSLVLQGEAFFGQGTRLTVV.

This clone was recorded only once. V usage is TRBV29-1 and J usage is TRBJ1-2; 7 bases line up with TRBD1. This CDR3 contains 10 residues. V lost 6 bases to trimming and J lost 8 bases; unmatched junction nucleotides: 3. Germline assignment: CDR1 SQVTM and CDR2 ANQGSEA. CDR3 amino acids: CSVGGLGYTF. CDR3 DNA sequence: TGCAGCGTAGGGGGCCTAGGCTACACCTTC.

A single count supports this clone. The gene calls are TRBV11-2 and TRBJ2-5; tentatively, D is TRBD2 (6 bases). This CDR3 spans 13 amino acids. Trimming took 5 bases from V and 5 from J, leaving 12 bases between them. Germline V gene data show CDR1 as SGHAT and CDR2 as FQNNGV. For the CDR3, the DNA is TGTGCCAGCAGCCGGGGGAGTGGCGAGACCCAGTACTTC. As protein: CASSRGSGETQYF.

The V gene is TRBV19, the J gene TRBJ1-5; perhaps TRBD1 as D (6 bases). CDR3 length: 13 amino acids. V was pared by 7 bases and J by 4 bases, with 11 bases between. Germline lookup yields CDR1 LNHDA and CDR2 SQIVND (reference sequence). The CDR3 here is CASNVQGNQPQHF. Here the CDR3 DNA reads TGTGCCAGTAATGTACAGGGAAATCAGCCCCAGCATTTT.

This clone was counted a single time. This sample also contains other DNA sequences that code for the same CDR3. V usage is TRBV5-1 and J usage is TRBJ2-5, with 7 bases identical to TRBD2. V lost 0 bases and J lost 2; bases outside the gene matches: 4. Germline lookup yields CDR1 SGHRS and CDR2 YFSETQ. The length of the CDR3 is 15 residues. The CDR3: CASSLARGGQETQYF. The DNA of the CDR3 is TGCGCCAGCAGCTTGGCCCGCGGGGGTCAAGAGACCCAGTACTTC. Full variable domain (remainder filled in from reference TRBV5-1 and TRBJ2-5): KAGVTQTPRYLIKTRGQQVTLSCSPISGHRSVSWYQQTPGQGLQFLFEYFSETQRNKGNFPGRFSGRQFSNSRSEMNVSTLELGDSALYLCASSLARGGQETQYFGPGTRLLVL.

This clone has just one count. V gene TRBV28 combines with J gene TRBJ1-2; no firm D call. V dropped 10 bases and J dropped 4 bases, with 16 bases sitting between them. Per germline, CDR1 MDHEN and CDR2 SYDVKM. This CDR3 contains 13 residues. The CDR3 bases are TGTGCCACCTTTAGGGAGACGGGCTATGGCTACACCTTC. This sequence encodes CATFRETGYGYTF.

This clone is a singleton in its sample. The rearrangement uses TRBV7-6 and TRBJ2-3, with D unclear. CDR1 is SGHVS, CDR2 FNYEAQ, per germline. The germline V and J ends were trimmed by 8 bases and 1 base, with 13 bases remaining between them. The CDR3 runs to 14 residues. CDR3 sequence (DNA): TGTGCCAGCTCGTTCGGAGCTGGCACAGATACGCAGTATTTT. It translates to CASSFGAGTDTQYF.

This clone was recorded once. The chain carries TRBV5-1 and TRBJ2-1; D is ambiguous. This CDR3 is built from 13 residues. CDR1 and CDR2 (germline): SGHRS, YFSETQ. Deletions cut 0 bases from V and 10 bases from J, with 11 bases between. CDR3 DNA sequence: TGCGCCAGCAGCTTGGGCGTGGCGGCAGAGCAGTTCTTC. It translates to CASSLGVAAEQFF.

This rearrangement joins TRBV27 to TRBJ2-7; weak D call: TRBD2 (6 bases). CDR3 length: 18 residues. With 5 bases removed from V and 0 bases from J, the gap between germline ends came to 23 bases. CDR1 and CDR2 from the germline V gene are MNHEY and SMNVEV (reference sequence). In DNA form, the CDR3 reads TGTGCCAGCAGTCCGTGGGCGGGGACGCGCCCTGACTCCTACGAGCAGTACTTC. Its translation: CASSPWAGTRPDSYEQYF.

This clone occurred once. This rearrangement joins TRBV9 to TRBJ2-3; 11 bases are a match to TRBD2. V dropped 4 bases and J dropped 0; count of bases not matched to a gene: 4. Germline values: CDR1 SGDLS, CDR2 YYNGEE. The CDR3 loop spans 16 amino acids. The CDR3 spells CASSPRLAGSTDTQYF. CDR3 nucleotide sequence: TGTGCCAGCAGCCCGCGACTAGCGGGGAGCACAGATACGCAGTATTTT.

The chain uses TRBV15 and TRBJ2-1, with TRBD1 matching over 7 bases. With V trimmed by 0 bases and J by 6 bases, 8 bases remained unmatched. Germline V gene data show CDR1 as LNHNV and CDR2 as YYDKDF (reference sequence). The length of the CDR3 is 16 residues. CDR3 residues: CATSRDAQGPTNEQFF. The CDR3 bases are TGTGCCACCAGCAGAGACGCACAGGGGCCGACCAATGAGCAGTTCTTC.

This clone has just one count. The genes are TRBV15 and TRBJ2-7; TRBD1 might be the D (6 bases). The germline V gene encodes CDR1 LNHNV and CDR2 YYDKDF (reference sequence). CDR3 length: 13 residues. V was clipped by 3 bases and J by 5 bases, with 11 bases between them. DNA for the CDR3: TGTGCCACCAGCAGTCGAGGGGGAAACGAGCAGTACTTC. It is translated as CATSSRGGNEQYF.

The rearrangement links TRBV29-1 to TRBJ2-7, with D perhaps matching TRBD1 (5 bases). The germline gives CDR1 SQVTM, CDR2 ANQGSEA. The CDR3 is 11 amino acids. V was trimmed by 7 bases and J by 1 base, leaving 8 bases between them. CDR3 residues: CSGTQSYEQYF. CDR3 coding DNA: TGCAGCGGGACACAATCCTACGAGCAGTACTTC.